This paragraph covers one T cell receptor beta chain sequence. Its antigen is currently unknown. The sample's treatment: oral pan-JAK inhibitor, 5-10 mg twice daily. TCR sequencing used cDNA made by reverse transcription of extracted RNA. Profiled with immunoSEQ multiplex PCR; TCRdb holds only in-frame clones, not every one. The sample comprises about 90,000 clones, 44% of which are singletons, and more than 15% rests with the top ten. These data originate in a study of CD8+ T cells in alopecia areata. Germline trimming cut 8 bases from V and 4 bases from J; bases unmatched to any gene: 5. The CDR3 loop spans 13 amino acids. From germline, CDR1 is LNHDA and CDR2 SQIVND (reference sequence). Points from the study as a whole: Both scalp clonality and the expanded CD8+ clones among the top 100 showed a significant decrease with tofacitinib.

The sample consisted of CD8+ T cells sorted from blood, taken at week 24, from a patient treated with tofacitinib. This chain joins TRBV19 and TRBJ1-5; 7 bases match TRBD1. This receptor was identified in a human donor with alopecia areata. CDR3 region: CASEDRPNQPQHF. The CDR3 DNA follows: TGTGCCAGTGAGGACAGGCCGAATCAGCCCCAGCATTTT.